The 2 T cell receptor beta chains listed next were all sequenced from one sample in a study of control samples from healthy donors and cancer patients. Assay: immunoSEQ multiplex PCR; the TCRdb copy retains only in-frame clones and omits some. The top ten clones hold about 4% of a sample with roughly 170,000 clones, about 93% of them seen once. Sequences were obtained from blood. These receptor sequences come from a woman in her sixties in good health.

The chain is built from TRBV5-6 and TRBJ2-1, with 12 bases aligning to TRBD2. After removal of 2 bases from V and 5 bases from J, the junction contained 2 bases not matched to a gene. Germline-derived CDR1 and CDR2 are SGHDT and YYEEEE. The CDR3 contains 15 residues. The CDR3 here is CASSFRLAGDNEQFF. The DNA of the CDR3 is TGTGCCAGCAGCTTTAGACTAGCGGGGGACAATGAGCAGTTCTTC.

CDR3 in amino acids: CATIDTEAFF. In DNA, the CDR3 is TGTGCCACGATCGACACTGAAGCTTTCTTT. This rearrangement joins TRBV30 to TRBJ1-1; D is undetermined. The germline gives CDR1 GTSNPN, CDR2 SVGIG (reference sequence). The germline V and J ends were trimmed by 8 bases and 3 bases, with 7 bases remaining between them. This CDR3 spans 10 amino acids.